This TCR beta chain came from a study of patients and donors after allogeneic stem cell transplantation. TCRdb reprocessed the RT-PCR reads with MiXCR, giving one entry per CDR3 protein. The sample consists of about a million distinct CDR3 sequences, approximately 18% of them appearing once. Trimming removed 2 bases at V and 2 bases at J, with 11 bases between. This CDR3 is 15 amino acids long. This clonotype was counted only a few times. What was sequenced was blood, either unsorted or a sorted T cell fraction (not recorded which). The rearrangement links TRBV12-3 or TRBV12-4 to TRBJ2-3; no definite D call. The sequence derives from a human donor who was either an allogeneic HSCT recipient or a stem cell or donor lymphocyte infusion donor (not recorded which). It is not recorded whose cells these are; they may come from a transplant donor. The CDR3 sequence is CASSLRFGSTDTQYF. In DNA, the CDR3 is TGTGCCAGCAGTTTAAGGTTCGGGTCCACAGATACGCAGTATTTT.